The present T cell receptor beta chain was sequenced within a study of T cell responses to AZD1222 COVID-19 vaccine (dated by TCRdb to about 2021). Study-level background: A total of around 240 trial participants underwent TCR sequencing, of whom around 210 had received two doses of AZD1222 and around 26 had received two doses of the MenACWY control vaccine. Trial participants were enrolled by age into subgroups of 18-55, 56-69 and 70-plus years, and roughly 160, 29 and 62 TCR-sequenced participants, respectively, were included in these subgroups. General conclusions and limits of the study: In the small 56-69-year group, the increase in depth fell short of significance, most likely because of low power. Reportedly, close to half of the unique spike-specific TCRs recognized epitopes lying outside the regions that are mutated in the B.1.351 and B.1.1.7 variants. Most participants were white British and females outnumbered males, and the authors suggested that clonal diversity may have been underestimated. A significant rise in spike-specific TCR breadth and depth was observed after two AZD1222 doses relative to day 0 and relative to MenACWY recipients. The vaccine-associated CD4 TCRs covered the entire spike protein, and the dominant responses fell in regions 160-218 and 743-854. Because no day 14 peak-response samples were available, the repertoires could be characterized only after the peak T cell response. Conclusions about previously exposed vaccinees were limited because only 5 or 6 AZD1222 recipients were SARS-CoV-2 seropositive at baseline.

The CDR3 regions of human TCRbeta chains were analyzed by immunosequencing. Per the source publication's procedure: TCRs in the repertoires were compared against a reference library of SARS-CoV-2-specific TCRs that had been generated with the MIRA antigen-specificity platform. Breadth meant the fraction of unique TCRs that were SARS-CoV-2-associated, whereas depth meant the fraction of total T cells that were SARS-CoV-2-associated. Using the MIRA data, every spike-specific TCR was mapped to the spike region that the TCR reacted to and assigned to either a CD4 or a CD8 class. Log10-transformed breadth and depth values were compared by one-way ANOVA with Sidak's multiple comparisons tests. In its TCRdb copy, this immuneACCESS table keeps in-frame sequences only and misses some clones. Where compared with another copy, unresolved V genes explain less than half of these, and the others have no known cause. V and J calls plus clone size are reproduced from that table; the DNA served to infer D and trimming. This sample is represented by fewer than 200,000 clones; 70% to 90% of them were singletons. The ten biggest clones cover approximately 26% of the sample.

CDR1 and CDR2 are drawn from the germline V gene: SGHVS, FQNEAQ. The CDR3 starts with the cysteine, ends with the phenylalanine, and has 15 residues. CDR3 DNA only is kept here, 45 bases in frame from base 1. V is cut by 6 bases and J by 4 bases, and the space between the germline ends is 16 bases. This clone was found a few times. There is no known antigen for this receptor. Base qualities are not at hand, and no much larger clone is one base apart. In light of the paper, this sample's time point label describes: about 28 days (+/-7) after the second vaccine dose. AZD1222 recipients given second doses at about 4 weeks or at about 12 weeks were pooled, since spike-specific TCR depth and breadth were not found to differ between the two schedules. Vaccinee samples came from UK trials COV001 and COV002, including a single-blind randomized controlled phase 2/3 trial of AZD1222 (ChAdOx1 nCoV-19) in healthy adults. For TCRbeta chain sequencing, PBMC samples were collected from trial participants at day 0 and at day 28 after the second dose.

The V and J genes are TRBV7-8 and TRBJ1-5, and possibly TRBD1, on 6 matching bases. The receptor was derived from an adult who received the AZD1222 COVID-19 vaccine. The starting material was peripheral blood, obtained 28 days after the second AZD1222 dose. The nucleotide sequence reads TGTGCCAGCAGTTTTCAACAGGGAGGGAATCAGCCCCAGCATTTT. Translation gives CASSFQQGGNQPQHF.